This T cell receptor (beta chain) was captured by sequencing in a study of OX40 agonist ivuxolimab in advanced cancers. TCRdb's copy holds only in-frame clones and misses some; the assay was immunoSEQ multiplex PCR. Seen here are about 26,000 clones, 75% to 90% observed once, and the top ten hold approximately 35%. CDR1 is SGHNT and CDR2 is YYREEE in the germline V gene (reference sequence). Trimming removed 3 bases from V and 6 bases from J; junction bases left unmatched: 11. The CDR3 contains 16 residues. The count of this clone is one. This receptor was taken from an adult with an advanced solid tumor such as melanoma, head and neck, liver or kidney cancer. Sequenced material: CD4+ or CD8+ T cells sorted from blood, taken in a trial of the OX40 agonist ivuxolimab. The V and J genes are TRBV5-4 and TRBJ2-3; 9 bases are a match to TRBD2. CDR3 DNA sequence: TGTGCCAGCAGCTGGGGGACTAGCCAGCAGGGGGATACGCAGTATTTT. Protein sequence: CASSWGTSQQGDTQYF.